This T cell receptor (beta chain) was recorded in a study of siplizumab effects on memory and regulatory T cells. General observations from the study: The study found naive T cells seemingly more diverse than memory cells and seemingly major alloresponse contributors.

Trimming at V came to 3 bases and at J to 4 bases, leaving 4 bases not matched to a gene. CDR1 and CDR2 (germline): WNHNN, SYGVQD (reference sequence). CDR3 length equals 15 residues. A word on this clone: The antigen is unknown.

TCRdb keeps only in-frame clones here, not all; method: immunoSEQ multiplex PCR. The sample has approximately 100,000 clones, about 92% seen once. The material sequenced was Tregs sorted from blood. The source is a human donor in good health. The chain joins TRBV10-1 to TRBJ2-2, with 8 bases matching TRBD2. CDR3 in DNA: TGCGCCAGCAGTGATAGCGGGATGGTCACCGGGGAGCTGTTTTTT. Its translation: CASSDSGMVTGELFF.